This entry lists 2 T cell receptor beta chains sequenced from one sample in a study of T-cell reconstitution after alpha-beta-depleted transplantation in children. Unique molecular identifiers were incorporated into the prepared TCRbeta library. Each CDR3 protein gets one entry after TCRdb re-called the PCR reads with MiXCR. Of about 580,000 distinct CDR3 sequences in the sample, over 25% were seen once. This specimen consisted of PBMCs, obtained before TCRalphabeta/CD19-depleted stem cell transplant. The receptor source for this set is a boy younger than two with Wiskott-Aldrich syndrome, due to receive a stem cell transplant.

This clonotype occurred a few times. The chain combines TRBV27 with TRBJ2-7, with D perhaps TRBD2 (5 bases). In germline, CDR1 is MNHEY, CDR2 SMNVEV (reference sequence). This CDR3 is 15 amino acids long. The V gene lost 6 bases and the J gene lost 2 bases, with 17 bases spanning the gap. The CDR3 spells CASRRGSSIPYEQYF. The CDR3 DNA is TGTGCCAGCAGGCGAGGGTCTTCTATACCCTACGAGCAGTACTTC.

This clonotype was detected only a few times. The chain has TRBV5-5 and TRBJ1-1, with D tentatively TRBD1 (5 bases). V was shortened by 1 base and J by 4 bases, with 17 bases between the two germline ends. CDR1 and CDR2 (germline): SGHKS, YYEKEE (reference sequence). CDR3 length: 16 residues. CDR3 in DNA: TGTGCCAGCAGCTTGCGATTTGCCAGGGTTCGCACTGAAGCTTTCTTT. Translation gives CASSLRFARVRTEAFF.